Shown below are 21 T cell receptor beta chains from a single sample sequenced in a study of blood T cell repertoires in COVID-19. The data were produced by immunoSEQ multiplex PCR, yet TCRdb's version contains in-frame clones alone and is incomplete. The sample lists over 350,000 clones, more than 75% occurring once. The sequenced sample consisted of PBMCs or T cells enriched from blood (not recorded which). Receptor source: a woman aged 18-30 years who had recovered from COVID-19.

The chain combines TRBV7-9 with TRBJ2-5; 8 bases map to TRBD1. CDR3 length equals 16 residues. Unmatched junction bases numbered 9, after V lost 2 bases and J lost 4 bases. In germline, CDR1 is SEHNR, CDR2 FQNEAQ (reference sequence). The DNA of the CDR3 is TGTGCCAGCAGCTTATTGGTGGCAGGGGGCGGAGAGACCCAGTACTTC. Encoded protein: CASSLLVAGGGETQYF.

As regards this clone: One end of the junction does not line up with germline, which may come from a read error. V usage is TRBV7-3 and J usage is TRBJ2-5, with 7 bases matching TRBD1. This CDR3 spans 13 amino acids. The V gene's germline CDR1 is SGHTA and CDR2 FQGTGA. The CDR3 is CASSLDRAEAQYF. The CDR3 DNA reads as TGTGCCAGCAGCTTAGACAGGGCAGAGGCCCAGTACTTC. Using reference TRBV7-3 and TRBJ2-5 for the parts outside the CDR3, the full variable domain is GAGVSQTPSNKVTEKGKYVELRCDPISGHTALYWYRQSLGQGPEFLIYFQGTGAADDSGLPNDRFFAVRPEGSVSTLKIQRTERGDSAVYLCASSLDRAEAQYFGPGTRLLVL.

The chain uses TRBV5-1 and TRBJ1-3; D may be TRBD1 (6 bases). CDR1 and CDR2 from the germline V gene are SGHRS and YFSETQ. The ends were cut back, 0 bases at V and 0 bases at J, with 13 bases in the middle. The CDR3 is made up of 17 amino acids. The CDR3 DNA follows: TGCGCCAGCAGCTTGGTCTTACAGGGCAGCTCTGGAAACACCATATATTTT. This translates into CASSLVLQGSSGNTIYF. The full variable domain, its missing parts supplied by reference TRBV5-1 and TRBJ1-3, is KAGVTQTPRYLIKTRGQQVTLSCSPISGHRSVSWYQQTPGQGLQFLFEYFSETQRNKGNFPGRFSGRQFSNSRSEMNVSTLELGDSALYLCASSLVLQGSSGNTIYFGEGSWLTVV.

The chain couples TRBV29-1 to TRBJ1-3, with no clear D. V lost 4 bases and J lost 0, with 13 bases in between. This CDR3 is built from 15 residues. Germline-derived CDR1 and CDR2 are SQVTM and ANQGSEA. The CDR3 sequence is CSVGRPSASGNTIYF. As DNA, the CDR3 is TGCAGCGTTGGGCGGCCGAGTGCCTCTGGAAACACCATATATTTT.

This clone was detected only once. The V and J genes are TRBV5-4 and TRBJ1-3; no clear D. CDR3 length: 13 amino acids. In germline, CDR1 is SGHNT, CDR2 YYREEE (reference sequence). CDR3 nucleotides: TGTGCACAGCAGACGGACTCGGGAAACACCATATATTTT. Translation: CAQQTDSGNTIYF.

The rearrangement joins TRBV29-1 to TRBJ1-2; a possible D gene is TRBD1 (6 bases). V lost 0 bases to trimming and J lost 7 bases, with 12 bases between them. Germline V gene data show CDR1 as SQVTM and CDR2 as ANQGSEA. This CDR3 comprises 13 residues. The CDR3 is CSVEDPGAVGYTF. The CDR3, as DNA: TGCAGCGTTGAAGACCCAGGGGCGGTTGGCTACACCTTC.

The chain couples TRBV19 to TRBJ1-6; possibly TRBD1 for D (5 bases). V lost 5 bases, J lost 6 bases, and 14 bases lay in between. The germline gives CDR1 LNHDA, CDR2 SQIVND (reference sequence). This CDR3 region has 15 residues. CDR3 DNA sequence: TGTGCCAGTAGTCCCCGGGGGGGGATTAATTCACCCCTCCACTTT. The encoded protein is CASSPRGGINSPLHF.

The chain joins TRBV11-2 to TRBJ1-1; weak D call: TRBD1 (5 bases). The CDR3 runs 16 residues. V lost 4 bases to trimming and J lost 4 bases, with 19 bases between them. Germline V lookup: CDR1 SGHAT, CDR2 FQNNGV. CDR3 sequence reads: CASSSGPYRGSTEAFF. CDR3 DNA sequence: TGTGCCAGCAGCTCGGGACCTTACCGGGGGAGCACTGAAGCTTTCTTT.

The J gene is TRBJ1-4, the V gene TRBV4-1, with D perhaps matching TRBD1 (6 bases). The CDR3 is made up of 14 amino acids. Trimming removed 4 bases at V and 5 bases at J, with 11 bases between. From germline, CDR1 is MGHRA and CDR2 YSYEKL. CDR3 DNA sequence: TGCGCCAGCAGCCTCAGGGGCGAAAATGAAAAACTGTTTTTT. Residues: CASSLRGENEKLFF.

This clone was picked up one time. J is TRBJ2-1 and V is TRBV7-9, with a weak D call TRBD1 (6 bases). The germline V gene encodes CDR1 SEHNR and CDR2 FQNEAQ (reference sequence). The CDR3 has 16 amino acids. The V and J ends lost 2 bases and 2 bases respectively, with 13 bases between them. The chain's CDR3 is CASSLIGSGAYNEQFF. CDR3 bases: TGTGCCAGCAGCTTAATAGGGTCAGGGGCCTACAATGAGCAGTTCTTC.

The chain recombines TRBV5-1 with TRBJ2-3; 16 positions agree with TRBD2. Germline V gives CDR1 SGHRS, CDR2 YFSETQ. The V and J ends lost 2 bases and 3 bases, in that order; junction bases with no gene match: 3. This CDR3 has 17 residues. The CDR3 is CASSFGTSGGVTDTQYF. The CDR3, as DNA: TGCGCCAGCAGCTTCGGGACTAGCGGGGGGGTAACAGATACGCAGTATTTT.

The V and J genes are TRBV4-3 and TRBJ2-5; 8 nucleotides align to TRBD2. The V gene's germline CDR1 is LGHNA and CDR2 YSLEER. V lost 0 bases to trimming and J lost 5 bases; unmatched junction nucleotides: 8. The CDR3 length is 16 residues. CDR3 nucleotides: TGCGCCAGCAGCCAAGAGGCGGGGGGCGGGAGCGAGACCCAGTACTTC. The encoded protein is CASSQEAGGGSETQYF.

The chain employs TRBV5-5 and TRBJ1-5; TRBD1 matches at 8 bases. The CDR3 contains 14 residues. Trimming took 4 bases from V and 7 from J; bases not matched to a gene: 7. Germline CDR1 reads SGHKS; CDR2 reads YYEKEE (reference sequence). The CDR3: CASSRGQDAQPQHF. The CDR3, as DNA: TGTGCCAGCAGCCGGGGACAGGACGCGCAGCCCCAGCATTTT.

The chain is built from TRBV7-9 and TRBJ2-7, with TRBD1 as a possible D gene (5 bases). Germline-derived CDR1 and CDR2 are SEHNR and FQNEAQ (reference sequence). Between the trimmed V and J ends, which lost 1 base and 3 bases, there was a span of 7 bases. The CDR3 loop spans 13 amino acids. In DNA, the CDR3 is TGTGCCAGCAGCTTAGGGGGCCTCTACGAGCAGTACTTC. Translation gives CASSLGGLYEQYF.

This chain joins TRBV4-3 and TRBJ2-7; tentative D call: TRBD1 (5 bases). CDR3 size: 14 residues. Looked up from germline, CDR1 is LGHNA and CDR2 is YSLEER. Between the trimmed V and J ends, which lost 0 bases and 2 bases, there was a span of 8 bases. The CDR3 DNA follows: TGCGCCAGCAGCCAAGAACGACAGACCTACGAGCAGTACTTC. Translating it yields CASSQERQTYEQYF.

This chain joins TRBV4-3 and TRBJ1-2, with D hard to call. The CDR3 runs 15 residues. The germline V gene encodes CDR1 LGHNA and CDR2 YSLEER. Trimming pared 4 bases from V and 4 bases from J, leaving 16 bases between. CDR3 nucleotide sequence: TGCGCCAGCAGCCCCCGCCGTGAGACAAGCTATGGCTACACCTTC. Its protein product is CASSPRRETSYGYTF.

V is TRBV6-6 and J is TRBJ1-2; 9 bases line up with TRBD1. The length of the CDR3 is 15 residues. With 6 bases clipped from V and 1 base from J, the junction kept 6 bases outside the gene matches. Germline V gene data show CDR1 as MNHNY and CDR2 as SVGAGI (reference sequence). The CDR3 nucleotides read TGTGCCAGCAGCCTCGGGACAGGGCTTAACTATGGCTACACCTTC. It encodes CASSLGTGLNYGYTF.

The J gene is TRBJ1-5, the V gene TRBV19, with 7 bases that match TRBD1. J lost 0 bases, V lost 4 bases, and 9 bases had no gene match. CDR1 is LNHDA, CDR2 SQIVND, per germline (reference sequence). CDR3 length equals 17 residues. Written as DNA, the CDR3 is TGTGCCAGTAGTACCTACAGGGGCGCCTATAGCAATCAGCCCCAGCATTTT. It specifies CASSTYRGAYSNQPQHF.

The genes are TRBV24-1 and TRBJ2-1, with 12 bases that match TRBD2. Germline CDR1 reads KGHDR; CDR2 reads SFDVKD. This CDR3 region has 16 residues. The V and J ends lost 3 bases and 8 bases, in that order; junction bases with no gene match: 7. In nucleotides, the CDR3 is TGTGCCACCAGTGATCTCCCTAGCGGGGGGGCCTATGAGCAGTTCTTC. It codes for CATSDLPSGGAYEQFF.

Of note for this clone: This same CDR3 is encoded by further DNA sequences in the sample. The rearrangement joins TRBV5-1 to TRBJ1-1, with 8 nucleotides matching TRBD1. V lost 4 bases and J lost 5; bases outside the gene matches: 4. The germline CDR1 and CDR2 sequences are SGHRS and YFSETQ. CDR3 length: 13 residues. The CDR3 DNA reads as TGCGCCAGCAGCCTGGACAGGGCTACTGAAGCTTTCTTT. It is translated as CASSLDRATEAFF. The variable domain in full, completed from reference TRBV5-1 and TRBJ1-1, reads KAGVTQTPRYLIKTRGQQVTLSCSPISGHRSVSWYQQTPGQGLQFLFEYFSETQRNKGNFPGRFSGRQFSNSRSEMNVSTLELGDSALYLCASSLDRATEAFFGQGTRLTVV.

The rearrangement uses TRBV15 and TRBJ1-2, with D maybe TRBD1 (5 bases). CDR3 size: 14 residues. Germline V gene lookup returns CDR1 LNHNV and CDR2 YYDKDF (reference sequence). Deletions cut 0 bases from V and 4 bases from J, with 9 bases between. CDR3 in DNA: TGTGCCACCAGCAGAGAAGGGGAAGGCTATGGCTACACCTTC. It translates to CATSREGEGYGYTF.